These T cell receptor beta chains were read from a single sample in a study of T-cell reconstitution after alpha-beta-depleted transplantation in children. TCRdb independently ran MiXCR on the PCR reads; one entry per CDR3 protein. The profile shows about a million distinct CDR3 sequences, about 31% of them singletons. The material was PBMCs, mostly from graft donor cells, obtained 360 days after TCRalphabeta/CD19-depleted stem cell transplant. These receptors all come from a boy under two years old who had a stem cell transplant for SCID, so the T cells may come from the graft donor. CDR3s include the opening cysteine and the closing phenylalanine or tryptophan. Fields, in order: CDR3 DNA, CDR3 protein, J gene, V gene, D gene, clone size. The D gene is left open where the match is weak. Clone size is shown for a subset of rows, as once, few, many or a class of expanded clone.

TGCGCCAGCAGCCAAGATGAGGGAGGGACAGAGGGGGACGAGCAGTACTTC	CASSQDEGGTEGDEQYF	TRBJ2-7	TRBV4-1	.	once
TGTGCCAGCAGTTTAGCCCGACAGGTGGCCTACGAGCAGTACTTC	CASSLARQVAYEQYF	TRBJ2-7	TRBV28	.	.
TGTGCCAGCACCCTGGTGGCATCTCAGCCCCAGCATTTT	CASTLVASQPQHF	TRBJ1-5	TRBV12-3/TRBV12-4	.	.
TGCAGCGTCCCGGCCAATGGACGGGTAACGCAGTATTTT	CSVPANGRVTQYF	TRBJ2-3	TRBV29-1	.	.
TGTGCCACCAGCAACAGGGGGCGAGAGACCCAGTACTTC	CATSNRGRETQYF	TRBJ2-5	TRBV15	TRBD1	.
TGCGCCAGCAGCCAAGCAGTTGTCCTTAGGGAGAACACCGGGGAGCTGTTTTTT	CASSQAVVLRENTGELFF	TRBJ2-2	TRBV4-1	.	few
TGTGCCAGCAGTTTTGGTGCGGGCACAGATACGCAGTATTTT	CASSFGAGTDTQYF	TRBJ2-3	TRBV12-3/TRBV12-4	.	.
TGCAGTGCTAGTCTGACAGGGCAAGGTCAGCCCCAGCATTTT	CSASLTGQGQPQHF	TRBJ1-5	TRBV20-1	TRBD1	.
TGTGCCAGCACGGGGAATAGGAACACTGAAGCTTTCTTT	CASTGNRNTEAFF	TRBJ1-1	TRBV12-3/TRBV12-4	.	.
TGCAGCGCCGAGGAGATAGGCAGTTGGGACAATGAGCAGTTCTTC	CSAEEIGSWDNEQFF	TRBJ2-1	TRBV29-1	.	few
TGTGCCAGCAGCCAAGATTTATCACCGCGGGGGGAGCAGTTCTTC	CASSQDLSPRGEQFF	TRBJ2-1	TRBV3-1	TRBD2	few
TGTGCCATCAGTTACACCCAGGGCTACGAGCAGTACTTC	CAISYTQGYEQYF	TRBJ2-7	TRBV10-3	.	.
TGCGCCAGCAGCCGGTTAGACAGCTCTGGGGCCAACGTCCTGACTTTC	CASSRLDSSGANVLTF	TRBJ2-6	TRBV4-1	.	.
TGCGCCAGCAGCTTTTCAGCGGGGGGCCTTCAAGAGACCCAGTACTTC	CASSFSAGGLQETQYF	TRBJ2-5	TRBV5-1	TRBD2	few
TGCAGTGCTAGGGGGGGCATGAACACCGGGGAGCTGTTTTTT	CSARGGMNTGELFF	TRBJ2-2	TRBV20-1	.	.
TGTGCCAGCAGCTTGCAAAAAGCAGGGTGGCGCACAGATACGCAGTATTTT	CASSLQKAGWRTDTQYF	TRBJ2-3	TRBV7-8	.	.
TGTGCCAGCAGTTACTGGGGACAGGGGGGAAATACGCAGTATTTT	CASSYWGQGGNTQYF	TRBJ2-3	TRBV6-5	TRBD1	.
TGTGCCAGCAGTTACTCGAGTTCTGGGGGCAATGAGCAGTTCTTC	CASSYSSSGGNEQFF	TRBJ2-1	TRBV6-5	.	few
TGTGCCAGCAGCCCAAAGATCCCCGGGACTAGCGGCGTATACTCCTACGAGCAGTACTTC	CASSPKIPGTSGVYSYEQYF	TRBJ2-7	TRBV4-2	TRBD2	.
TGCGCCAGCAGCCGTATCAATGTTCCTCAGGGGTGGGCTGAAGCTTTCTTT	CASSRINVPQGWAEAFF	TRBJ1-1	TRBV4-1	.	.
TGCGCCAGCAGCCAGACAGCGACAGATACGCAGTATTTT	CASSQTATDTQYF	TRBJ2-3	TRBV5-1	.	few
TGTGCCAGCAGGAAGGGACTAGCGGGGAGGAATGAGCAGTTCTTC	CASRKGLAGRNEQFF	TRBJ2-1	TRBV6-1	TRBD2	once
TGTGCCAGCAGCCAAGATTTATGGCCTGAGCAGTTCTTC	CASSQDLWPEQFF	TRBJ2-1	TRBV4-2	.	.
TGTGCCAGCAGAAAAGGGGGGGCGGGGAATGAGCAGTTCTTC	CASRKGGAGNEQFF	TRBJ2-1	TRBV6-5	.	.
TGTGCCAGCAGCTTAGTAACACAAAATCAGCCCCAGCATTTT	CASSLVTQNQPQHF	TRBJ1-5	TRBV7-2	.	.
TGCGCCAGCACCGCCGGGACAGGGCCGTTGAATGAGCAGTTCTTC	CASTAGTGPLNEQFF	TRBJ2-1	TRBV10-1	TRBD1	.
TGCGCCAGCAGCTTGGACGGACCGGAGATCAGTCAAGAGACCCAGTACTTC	CASSLDGPEISQETQYF	TRBJ2-5	TRBV5-1	.	few
TGTGCCAGCAGACTAGCGGGGGGGCTTGCCCAGTACTTC	CASRLAGGLAQYF	TRBJ2-5	TRBV27	TRBD2	.
TGTGCCAGCAGCGTGGACGCCGTGAACACTGAAGCTTTCTTT	CASSVDAVNTEAFF	TRBJ1-1	TRBV9	.	few
TGCGCCAGCAGCCGTTCTAGAGGAGGGGTGGGCTACGAGCAGTACTTC	CASSRSRGGVGYEQYF	TRBJ2-7	TRBV4-1	.	few
TGTGCCAGCGTGAATGTGGAAACCTACGAGCAGTACTTC	CASVNVETYEQYF	TRBJ2-7	TRBV28	.	.
TGCAGTGCGCGTCCCCCACTGGTCTACCAGCCCCAGCATTTT	CSARPPLVYQPQHF	TRBJ1-5	TRBV20-1	.	once
TGTGCCACCAGTGCGACCTCCAATCAGCCCCAGCATTTT	CATSATSNQPQHF	TRBJ1-5	TRBV24-1	.	few
TGTGCCAGCAGTTTTTCATACGGTCAAGAGACCCAGTACTTC	CASSFSYGQETQYF	TRBJ2-5	TRBV6-5	.	.
TGCAGTGCTCCCGATCATGGCTACACCTTC	CSAPDHGYTF	TRBJ1-2	TRBV20-1	.	few
TGTGCCAGCAGCTCGCCGTCCCTAGCGGCCAAAGAGACCCAGTACTTC	CASSSPSLAAKETQYF	TRBJ2-5	TRBV7-2	TRBD2	.
TGTGCCAGCATGAAAGGCCGCGATACGCAGTATTTT	CASMKGRDTQYF	TRBJ2-3	TRBV5-6	.	few
TGCAGTGCTATCCGCCCGGACGGGTTCACAGATACGCAGTATTTT	CSAIRPDGFTDTQYF	TRBJ2-3	TRBV20-1	.	few
TGTGCCAGCAGCTTACGGTCCAGCGGTGAGCAGTTCTTC	CASSLRSSGEQFF	TRBJ2-1	TRBV7-2	.	few
TGTGCCACCAGCAGAGATCTCTTAGAGACCCAGTACTTC	CATSRDLLETQYF	TRBJ2-5	TRBV15	.	.